These 18 T cell receptor beta chains came from one sample sequenced in a study of spatial heterogeneity in lung cancer. The sample's time point: blood at routine non-recurrence follow-up after resection. MiXCR, run by TCRdb on the 5' RACE reads, gives a single entry per CDR3 protein. The table has about 100,000 distinct CDR3 sequences, approximately 19% seen once. The sample here was PBMCs, taken at follow-up. The source is a male donor with early-stage non-small cell lung cancer.

The chain is built from TRBV20-1 and TRBJ2-3, with 9 bases aligning to TRBD1. The CDR3 runs 14 residues. CDR1 is DFQATT and CDR2 is SNEGSKA in the germline V gene (reference sequence). Trimming cost V 4 bases and J 1 base; bases outside gene matches: 3. The DNA for the CDR3 is TGCAGTGCTACCGGGACAGGGCGCACAGATACGCAGTATTTT. It codes for CSATGTGRTDTQYF.

The sample holds a few counts of this clonotype. V and J are TRBV27 and TRBJ2-4, with D maybe TRBD1 (6 bases). Germline CDR1 MNHEY, CDR2 SMNVEV (reference sequence). With 2 bases removed from V and 2 bases from J, the gap between germline ends came to 10 bases. The CDR3 totals 15 residues. CDR3 coding DNA: TGTGCCAGCAGTTTAGCAGGGGACCCCAAAAACATTCAGTACTTC. This sequence encodes CASSLAGDPKNIQYF.

The chain couples TRBV24-1 to TRBJ2-3; no definite D call. V was pared by 2 bases and J by 9 bases, with 11 bases between. This CDR3 is built from 13 residues. Germline lookup yields CDR1 KGHDR and CDR2 SFDVKD. The CDR3 loop is CATSDSQPATQYF. The CDR3 DNA sequence: TGTGCCACCAGTGATTCCCAGCCAGCAACGCAGTATTTT.

J is TRBJ1-1 and V is TRBV29-1; a weak D match, TRBD1 (6 bases). Trimming took 4 bases from V and 4 from J, leaving 7 bases between them. CDR1 and CDR2 (germline): SQVTM, ANQGSEA. The CDR3 sequence is 11 residues long. CDR3 DNA: TGCAGCGTTGGGGGGCCCACTGAAGCTTTCTTT. The encoded protein is CSVGGPTEAFF.

The rearrangement uses TRBV20-1 and TRBJ1-2, with a possible D match to TRBD1 (5 bases). The CDR3 contains 11 residues. V lost 6 bases and J 12 bases, leaving 17 bases between the germline ends. Germline loops: CDR1 DFQATT, CDR2 SNEGSKA (reference sequence). The CDR3: CSAKGDSSDTF. The CDR3 DNA reads TGCAGTGCCAAAGGAGACAGTTCTGACACCTTC.

The chain uses TRBV5-1 and TRBJ1-1; D unresolved. Germline-derived CDR1 and CDR2 are SGHRS and YFSETQ. Trimming shortened V by 5 bases and J by 1 base, and 9 bases separated the two germline ends. The CDR3 consists of 13 residues. CDR3 sequence reads: CASRLKGNTEAFF. Here the CDR3 DNA reads TGCGCCAGCAGACTTAAGGGGAACACTGAAGCTTTCTTT.

This clonotype has just one count. The chain is built from TRBV7-7 and TRBJ2-2; D gene ambiguous. The ends were cut back, 5 bases at V and 8 bases at J, with 12 bases in the middle. The CDR3 is 13 residues long. Germline CDR1 and CDR2: SSHAT and FNYEAQ (reference sequence). The CDR3 region has the DNA TGTGCCAGCAGCCAAGCGTTTGGGGGGGAGCTGTTTTTT. It yields the protein CASSQAFGGELFF.

This clonotype was seen a few times. V gene TRBV20-1 combines with J gene TRBJ1-5; TRBD1 matches at 11 bases. In germline, CDR1 is DFQATT, CDR2 SNEGSKA (reference sequence). V gave up 6 bases and J gave up 6 bases; unmatched junction bases: 7. The CDR3 is made up of 14 amino acids. The DNA for the CDR3 is TGCAGTGCCCGGATCGGGACAGGGGGTCAGCCCCAGCATTTT. It encodes CSARIGTGGQPQHF.

This clonotype was seen a handful of times. Written as DNA, the CDR3 is TGTGCCAGCAGTGTAGGGGAAGAGACCCAGTACTTC. Translating it yields CASSVGEETQYF. The chain joins TRBV6-1 to TRBJ2-5; tentatively, D is TRBD1 (5 bases). Germline-derived CDR1 and CDR2 are MNHNS and SASEGT. The V end was cut by 4 bases, the J end by 3 bases, with 6 bases between. The CDR3 spans 12 residues.

A few counts support this clonotype. In DNA form, the CDR3 reads TGCGCCAGCAGCCAAGCTGAGGGAGTCGGCTATGGCTACACCTTC. Amino acid sequence: CASSQAEGVGYGYTF. The chain uses TRBV4-3 and TRBJ1-2; D uncertain. Germline CDR1 LGHNA, CDR2 YSLEER. This CDR3 region has 15 residues. V was shortened by 1 base and J by 4 bases, with 13 bases between the two germline ends.

This rearrangement joins TRBV24-1 to TRBJ1-5; D is unclear. There are 13 residues in the CDR3. The germline V and J ends were trimmed by 6 bases and 4 bases, with 9 bases remaining between them. CDR1 and CDR2 from the germline V gene are KGHDR and SFDVKD. CDR3 nucleotides: TGTGCCACCAGTTCAAGTGCTAATCAGCCCCAGCATTTT. Translating gives CATSSSANQPQHF.

The V and J genes are TRBV5-1 and TRBJ1-1, with unresolved D. V lost 4 bases and J 0 bases, leaving 10 bases between the germline ends. Germline-derived CDR1 and CDR2 are SGHRS and YFSETQ. CDR3 length equals 14 residues. The CDR3 bases are TGCGCCAGCAGCCCCTTAACCATGAACACTGAAGCTTTCTTT. It codes for CASSPLTMNTEAFF.

This clonotype was seen a few times. The chain recombines TRBV6-5 with TRBJ2-5; no firm D call. The length of the CDR3 is 13 residues. V was trimmed by 2 bases and J by 2 bases, leaving 6 bases between them. Germline V gene data show CDR1 as MNHEY and CDR2 as SVGAGI. CDR3 in DNA: TGTGCCAGCAGTTACAATACTCAAGAGACCCAGTACTTC. Its protein is CASSYNTQETQYF.

The V and J genes are TRBV7-2 and TRBJ2-5; 8 positions agree with TRBD2. This CDR3 region has 15 residues. Germline CDR1 reads SGHTA; CDR2 reads FQGNSA. Unmatched junction bases numbered 7, after V lost 2 bases and J lost 5 bases. The DNA of the CDR3 is TGTGCCAGCAGCTTATACGGGGGGGCCTGGGAGACCCAGTACTTC. This translates into CASSLYGGAWETQYF.

This clonotype has a handful of counts. Possible read error: a much larger clone is one base away. CDR3 protein: CASSLAGDTQYF. The CDR3, as DNA: TGTGCCAGCAGCTTAGCAGGAGATACGCAGTATTTT. The rearrangement uses TRBV11-2 and TRBJ2-3; D remains unclear. CDR3 length: 12 residues. Germline assignment: CDR1 SGHAT and CDR2 FQNNGV. Trimming left V 1 base short and J 5 bases short, with 4 bases between.

This rearrangement joins TRBV12-3 or TRBV12-4 to TRBJ1-5; 10 nucleotides line up with TRBD1. The CDR3 runs to 15 residues. The V segment lost 1 base and the J segment 8 bases; nucleotides outside the gene matches: 5. The DNA for the CDR3 is TGTGCCAGCAGTTTAGGACAGGGGGCCCGGGAGCCCCAGCATTTT. It is translated as CASSLGQGAREPQHF.

The J gene is TRBJ2-7, the V gene TRBV6-2 or TRBV6-3; D possibly corresponds to TRBD2 (6 bases). V was clipped by 2 bases and J by 3 bases, with 11 bases between them. This CDR3 has 14 residues. Germline CDR1 is MNHEY and CDR2 is SVGEGT. The CDR3 sequence is CASSYDGGGYEQYF. CDR3 in DNA: TGTGCCAGCAGTTACGACGGGGGAGGCTACGAGCAGTACTTC.

This clonotype was detected only a few times. The chain carries TRBV5-4 and TRBJ1-2; 12 bases fit TRBD1. CDR1 SGHNT and CDR2 YYREEE come from the germline V gene (reference sequence). CDR3 length: 14 amino acids. V lost 4 bases to trimming and J lost 8 bases; unmatched junction nucleotides: 6. The CDR3, as DNA: TGTGCCAGCAGCCTTACCGGGACAGGGGGCGGCTACACCTTC. Translated, it gives CASSLTGTGGGYTF.